This T cell receptor (beta chain) derives from a study of blood T cell repertoires in COVID-19. Study information: Whether acute or convalescent, the COVID-19 samples came from the United States, Italy and Spain. PBMCs, B-cell-depleted T cells, or T cells provided the cDNA or gDNA that made up the material.

Trimming took 2 bases from V and 8 from J, leaving 4 bases between them. Germline CDR1 is SGHAT and CDR2 is FQNNGV. The CDR3 contains 11 residues. Original analysis: Reference gene primers were amplified, and this amplification served to estimate nucleated cell counts. Profiling relied on immunoSEQ multiplex PCR, and the TCRdb table lists in-frame clones only, not all of them. V and J calls and clone size are given by that table; D and trimming were obtained from the DNA. The sample has over 150,000 clones, approximately 91% seen once. J is TRBJ2-1 and V is TRBV11-2; no firm D call. The receptor was derived from a man aged 45-65 years with acute or convalescent COVID-19. What was sequenced was peripheral blood. CDR3 in DNA: TGTGCCAGCAGCTTAATCTATGAGCAGTTCTTC. This sequence encodes CASSLIYEQFF.